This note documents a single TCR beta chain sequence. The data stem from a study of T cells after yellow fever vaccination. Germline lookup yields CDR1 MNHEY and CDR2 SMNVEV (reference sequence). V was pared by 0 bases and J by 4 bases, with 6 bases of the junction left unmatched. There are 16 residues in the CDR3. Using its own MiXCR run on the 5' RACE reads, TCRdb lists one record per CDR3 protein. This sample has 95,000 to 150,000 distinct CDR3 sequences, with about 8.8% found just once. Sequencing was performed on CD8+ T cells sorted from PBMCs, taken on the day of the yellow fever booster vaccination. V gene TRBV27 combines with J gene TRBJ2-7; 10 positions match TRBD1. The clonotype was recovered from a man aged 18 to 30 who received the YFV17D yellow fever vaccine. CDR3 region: CASSLSRTGGEYEQYF. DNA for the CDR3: TGTGCCAGCAGTTTATCGAGGACAGGGGGGGAATACGAGCAGTACTTC.